Below, 11 T cell receptor beta chains from the same sample are listed, as sequenced in a study of T cell responses to AZD1222 COVID-19 vaccine. Sequencing used immunoSEQ multiplex PCR; TCRdb keeps in-frame clones, though not all of them. The sample has roughly 100,000 clones, approximately 89% seen once. Sample: peripheral blood, taken on day 0 of AZD1222 vaccination. Source of these receptors: an adult in good health.

This rearrangement joins TRBV2 to TRBJ2-7, with unresolved D. The V gene lost 6 bases and the J gene lost 4 bases, with 4 bases spanning the gap. Germline CDR1 and CDR2: SNHLY and FYNNEI. This CDR3 has 10 amino acids. The CDR3 reads CASRAYEQYF. The CDR3 nucleotides are TGTGCCAGCAGAGCTTACGAGCAGTACTTC.

CDR3 sequence: CASSIARGLTGDEQFF. The CDR3 DNA reads as TGTGCCAGTAGTATAGCGAGGGGGCTCACCGGCGATGAGCAGTTCTTC. The rearrangement joins TRBV19 to TRBJ2-1, with TRBD1 identical over 7 bases. Per germline, CDR1 LNHDA and CDR2 SQIVND (reference sequence). V lost 1 base to trimming and J lost 8 bases; unmatched junction nucleotides: 11. CDR3 length: 16 amino acids.

The chain couples TRBV18 to TRBJ1-5; no reliable D call. The V and J ends lost 3 bases and 4 bases respectively, with 4 bases between them. Germline CDR1 KGHSH, CDR2 LQKENI. This CDR3 is built from 12 residues. The DNA for the CDR3 is TGTGCCAGCTCACCCGAAAATCAGCCCCAGCATTTT. Its translation: CASSPENQPQHF.

The V and J genes are TRBV12-3 or TRBV12-4 and TRBJ2-3; the D is unclear. Between the trimmed V and J ends, which lost 3 bases and 4 bases, there was a span of 5 bases. This CDR3 has 12 residues. The CDR3 region is CASSFSSDTQYF. The CDR3 DNA follows: TGTGCCAGCAGTTTCTCATCAGATACGCAGTATTTT.

The chain uses TRBV7-6 and TRBJ1-1, with unresolved D. In germline, CDR1 is SGHVS, CDR2 FNYEAQ. V lost 1 base and J lost 0, with 9 bases in between. The CDR3 extends over 15 amino acids. In DNA form, the CDR3 reads TGTGCCAGCAGCTTAGAGGCGGAGATGAACACTGAAGCTTTCTTT. Encoded protein: CASSLEAEMNTEAFF.

A few counts support this clone. The chain employs TRBV7-2 and TRBJ2-5; D is undetermined. The V gene lost 1 base and the J gene lost 2 bases, with 8 bases spanning the gap. The CDR3 loop spans 14 amino acids. CDR1 and CDR2 from the germline V gene are SGHTA and FQGNSA. This CDR3 reads CASSLGQAQETQYF. CDR3 DNA: TGTGCCAGCAGCTTAGGGCAGGCTCAAGAGACCCAGTACTTC. The entire variable domain, with the rest obtained from reference TRBV7-2 and TRBJ2-5, is as follows: GAGVSQSPSNKVTEKGKDVELRCDPISGHTALYWYRQSLGQGLEFLIYFQGNSAPDKSGLPSDRFSAERTGGSVSTLTIQRTQQEDSAVYLCASSLGQAQETQYFGPGTRLLVL.

V is TRBV5-1 and J is TRBJ1-1; D not certain. The CDR3 extends over 15 amino acids. The germline CDR1 and CDR2 sequences are SGHRS and YFSETQ. V lost 4 bases, J lost 0 bases, and 13 bases lay in between. The CDR3 loop reads CASSPAPQMNTEAFF. CDR3 bases: TGCGCCAGCAGCCCCGCCCCTCAGATGAACACTGAAGCTTTCTTT.

The V call is TRBV7-2, the J call TRBJ2-7; no clear D. The CDR3 extends over 13 amino acids. V dropped 3 bases and J dropped 5 bases, with 11 bases sitting between them. The germline gives CDR1 SGHTA, CDR2 FQGNSA. The CDR3 region is CASSLARVNEQYF. CDR3 in DNA: TGTGCCAGCAGCTTGGCCCGGGTGAACGAGCAGTACTTC.

The V and J genes are TRBV11-2 and TRBJ2-1; D is perhaps TRBD2 (5 bases). The CDR3 has 14 residues. Trimming removed 5 bases at V and 7 bases at J, with 15 bases between. CDR1 SGHAT and CDR2 FQNNGV come from the germline V gene. CDR3: CASSPSPGKNEQFF. The CDR3 region has the DNA TGTGCCAGCAGCCCGTCCCCGGGAAAAAATGAGCAGTTCTTC.

This clone was observed many times. The chain carries TRBV12-5 and TRBJ2-3; D possibly matches TRBD1 or TRBD2 (5 bases each). The CDR3 length is 13 residues. V gave up 7 bases and J gave up 3 bases, with 11 bases separating them. Germline lookup yields CDR1 LGHNT and CDR2 FRNRAP. The CDR3 DNA sequence: TGTGCTAGTGAGCGGTGGGGGACAGATACGCAGTATTTT. It codes for CASERWGTDTQYF.

This chain joins TRBV20-1 and TRBJ2-7; D unresolved. V gave up 3 bases and J gave up 1 base, with 16 bases separating them. The CDR3 covers 15 residues. Germline V gives CDR1 DFQATT, CDR2 SNEGSKA (reference sequence). The CDR3 coding sequence is TGCAGTGCTAGTGATATTTCAACTTCATCCTACGAGCAGTACTTC. It translates to CSASDISTSSYEQYF.